This TCR beta chain was captured in a study of CD4 T cells in relation to SARS-CoV-2 and coronaviruses. Turning to the study itself: PBMCs were cultured with antigen for less than twelve days before TCR beta sequencing.

This CDR3 has 13 amino acids. CDR1 and CDR2 from the germline V gene are KGHSH and LQKENI. V lost 2 bases and J lost 6, with 10 bases in between. The method was immunoSEQ multiplex PCR; TCRdb's version includes in-frame clones alone and lacks a portion of them. The top ten clones hold 9.5% to 15% of a sample with 20,000 to 25,000 clones, around two thirds of them seen once. Unexposed donor CD4+ T cells date from about 2011-2019, before the COVID-19 pandemic. After about 11 days of culture, CD4+ T cells were isolated. Regarding this clone: What it binds is not known.

This TCR came from a human donor in good health. V usage is TRBV18 and J usage is TRBJ1-2; unclear D gene. Sequencing was performed on CD4+ T cells from PBMCs, cultured in vitro. CDR3 coding DNA: TGTGCCAGCTCACCAAGGAAGCTCGATGGCTACACCTTC. As protein: CASSPRKLDGYTF.